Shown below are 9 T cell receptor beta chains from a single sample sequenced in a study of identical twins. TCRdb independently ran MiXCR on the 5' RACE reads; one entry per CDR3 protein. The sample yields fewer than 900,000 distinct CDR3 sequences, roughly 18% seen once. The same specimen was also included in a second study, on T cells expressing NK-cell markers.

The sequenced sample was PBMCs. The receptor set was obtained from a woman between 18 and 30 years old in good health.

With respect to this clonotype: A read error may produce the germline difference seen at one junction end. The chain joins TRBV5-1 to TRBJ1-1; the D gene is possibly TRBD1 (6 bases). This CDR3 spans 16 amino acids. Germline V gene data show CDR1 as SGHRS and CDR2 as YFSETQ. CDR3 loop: CASSRPLTGMNTEVFF. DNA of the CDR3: TGCGCCAGCAGCCGACCCCTCACAGGGATGAACACTGAAGTTTTCTTT.

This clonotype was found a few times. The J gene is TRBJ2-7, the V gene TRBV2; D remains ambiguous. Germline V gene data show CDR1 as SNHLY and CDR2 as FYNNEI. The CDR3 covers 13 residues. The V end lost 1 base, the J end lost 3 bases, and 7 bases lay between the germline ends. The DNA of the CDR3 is TGTGCCAGCAGTGAAGACGGAGTCTACGAGCAGTACTTC. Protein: CASSEDGVYEQYF. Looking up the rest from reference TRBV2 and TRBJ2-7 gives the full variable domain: EPEVTQTPSHQVTQMGQEVILRCVPISNHLYFYWYRQILGQKVEFLVSFYNNEISEKSEIFDDQFSVERPDGSNFTLKIRSTKLEDSAMYFCASSEDGVYEQYFGPGTRLTVT.

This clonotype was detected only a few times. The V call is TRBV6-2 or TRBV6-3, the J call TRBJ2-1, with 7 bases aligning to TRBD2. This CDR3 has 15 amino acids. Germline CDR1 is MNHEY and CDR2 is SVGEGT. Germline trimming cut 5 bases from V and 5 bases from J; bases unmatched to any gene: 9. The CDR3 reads CASSGLAGMHNEQFF. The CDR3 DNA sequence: TGTGCCAGCAGTGGTTTAGCGGGTATGCACAATGAGCAGTTCTTC.

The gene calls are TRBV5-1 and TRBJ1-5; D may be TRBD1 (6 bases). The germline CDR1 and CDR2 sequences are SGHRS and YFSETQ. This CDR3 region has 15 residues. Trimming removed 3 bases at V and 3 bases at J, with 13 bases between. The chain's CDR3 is CASSSLDSFNQPQHF. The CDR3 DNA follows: TGCGCCAGCAGCTCCCTGGACAGCTTCAATCAGCCCCAGCATTTT. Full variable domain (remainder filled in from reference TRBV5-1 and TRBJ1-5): KAGVTQTPRYLIKTRGQQVTLSCSPISGHRSVSWYQQTPGQGLQFLFEYFSETQRNKGNFPGRFSGRQFSNSRSEMNVSTLELGDSALYLCASSSLDSFNQPQHFGDGTRLSIL.

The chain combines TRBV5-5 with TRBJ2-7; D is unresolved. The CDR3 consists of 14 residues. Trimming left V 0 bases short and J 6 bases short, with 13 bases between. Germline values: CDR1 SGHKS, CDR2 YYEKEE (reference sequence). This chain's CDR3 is CASSLVVEYPEQYF. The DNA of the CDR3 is TGTGCCAGCAGCTTGGTGGTTGAATACCCCGAGCAGTACTTC.

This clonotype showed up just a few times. The DNA for the CDR3 is TGCAGTGCTAGAGAATTCGTAGGGCAGCCCCAGCATTTT. Translation: CSAREFVGQPQHF. The chain employs TRBV20-1 and TRBJ1-5, with D uncertain. This CDR3 has 13 amino acids. The germline V gene has CDR1 DFQATT and CDR2 SNEGSKA (reference sequence). V was shortened by 0 bases and J by 7 bases, with 10 bases between the two germline ends.

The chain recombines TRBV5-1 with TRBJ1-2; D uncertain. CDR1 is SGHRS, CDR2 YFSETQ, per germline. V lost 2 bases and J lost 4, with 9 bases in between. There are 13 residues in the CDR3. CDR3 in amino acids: CASSFSSGYGYTF. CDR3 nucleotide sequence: TGCGCCAGCAGCTTCAGTAGTGGCTATGGCTACACCTTC.

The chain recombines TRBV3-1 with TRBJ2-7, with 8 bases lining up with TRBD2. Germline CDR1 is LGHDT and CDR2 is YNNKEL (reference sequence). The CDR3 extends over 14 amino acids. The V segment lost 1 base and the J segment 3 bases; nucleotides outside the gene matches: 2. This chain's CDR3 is CASSQVGTSYEQYF. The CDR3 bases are TGTGCCAGCAGCCAAGTGGGGACTAGCTACGAGCAGTACTTC.

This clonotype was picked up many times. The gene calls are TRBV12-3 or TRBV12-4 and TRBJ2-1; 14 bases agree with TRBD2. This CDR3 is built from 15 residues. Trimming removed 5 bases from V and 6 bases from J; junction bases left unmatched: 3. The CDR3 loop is CASSAGTSGSNEQFF. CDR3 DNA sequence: TGTGCCAGCAGTGCCGGGACTAGCGGGAGCAATGAGCAGTTCTTC.